By share of the sample, the clone carrying this T cell receptor (beta chain) is medium-sized. The antigen remains undetermined. This sample is drawn from a study of HIV-infected patients and healthy controls. Study-level findings and limits: Healthy control repertoires had roughly threefold more distinct CDR3s than untreated HIV+ repertoires, and higher Shannon diversity. CDR3 sharing between individuals was lower in HIV-infected patients than in healthy controls.

The repertoire came from unfractionated whole blood and reflected all unsorted peripheral T cells. The CDR3 loop spans 14 amino acids. The germline V and J ends were trimmed by 3 bases and 3 bases, with 12 bases remaining between them. Germline V CDR1 and CDR2: MNHEY, SVGAGI. Around 0.5 ug RNA was reverse transcribed with alpha and beta constant-region primers. Separate chain-specific third strand synthesis with multiplexing indices produced the alpha and beta libraries. TCRdb reprocessed the 5' RACE reads with MiXCR, giving one entry per CDR3 protein. The sample lists approximately 7,100 distinct CDR3 sequences, 9% to 10% seen once, with under 25% in the top ten.

This material consisted of blood, taken before antiretroviral therapy. The TCR comes from an adult with HIV infection. The chain is built from TRBV6-5 and TRBJ2-7; the D is unclear. The CDR3 coding sequence is TGTGCCAGCAGTTATGGTCCAAACCACTACGAGCAGTACTTC. Protein product: CASSYGPNHYEQYF.